The rows below give T cell receptor beta chains drawn from one sample of a study of T cell changes during pregnancy in multiple sclerosis. Sequencing was performed with immunoSEQ multiplex PCR; in TCRdb, only in-frame clones are kept and a portion is missing. Here the sample spans tens of thousands of clones, approximately 90% being singletons. The sequenced sample was CD4+ T cells from peripheral blood mononuclear cells, obtained in the first trimester of pregnancy. These receptors came from a female donor with multiple sclerosis, enrolled in a pregnancy study. The CDR3 runs from the conserved cysteine through the conserved F or W. The D gene is left open where the match is weak. Rows give clone size only sometimes, using once, few, many, or a class for an expanded clone.

TRBV13	-	TRBJ2-1	TRBD2	CASRGLAANEQFF	TGTGCCAGCCGAGGACTAGCGGCGAATGAGCAGTTCTTC
TRBV14	once	TRBJ1-2	-	CASSPRGWSGYTF	TGTGCCAGCAGCCCCCGGGGGTGGAGTGGCTACACCTTC
TRBV7-3	-	TRBJ2-5	-	CASSRRGGVEETQYF	TGTGCCAGCAGCCGCCGAGGGGGGGTAGAAGAGACCCAGTACTTC
TRBV13	-	TRBJ1-6	-	CASSLGAGLNSPLHF	TGTGCCAGCAGCTTGGGGGCAGGGCTGAATTCACCCCTCCACTTT
TRBV25-1	-	TRBJ1-6	-	CASSDRGVGGSPLHF	TGTGCCAGCAGTGATCGTGGAGTCGGAGGATCACCCCTCCACTTT
TRBV18	few	TRBJ2-2	TRBD1	CASSPIATGETGELFF	TGTGCCAGCTCACCAATAGCGACAGGGGAAACCGGGGAGCTGTTTTTT
TRBV4-1	once	TRBJ1-1	-	CASSQVRIMNTEAFF	TGCGCCAGCAGCCAAGTGCGGATCATGAACACTGAAGCTTTCTTT
TRBV28	once	TRBJ1-5	TRBD1	CAGGQSPNQPQHF	TGTGCCGGGGGACAGAGTCCCAATCAGCCCCAGCATTTT
TRBV19	-	TRBJ2-7	TRBD2	CASSTGLAGPYEQYF	TGTGCCAGTAGTACGGGACTAGCGGGACCTTACGAGCAGTACTTC
TRBV4-2	once	TRBJ2-3	-	CASSQDQAGDTQYF	TGTGCCAGCAGCCAAGATCAGGCCGGAGATACGCAGTATTTT
TRBV12-5	-	TRBJ1-1	-	CASAQNAASRYAEAFF	TGTGCTAGTGCCCAGAACGCGGCCTCAAGATACGCTGAAGCTTTCTTT
TRBV6-5	-	TRBJ2-2	TRBD1	CASSYGTGVTGELFF	TGTGCCAGCAGTTACGGGACAGGGGTAACCGGGGAGCTGTTTTTT
TRBV18	-	TRBJ1-1	-	CASQLRGGNTEAFF	TGTGCCAGCCAATTAAGGGGGGGCAACACTGAAGCTTTCTTT
TRBV18	-	TRBJ2-2	-	CASSPSVTGMSTGELFF	TGTGCCAGCTCACCCTCGGTTACAGGGATGAGCACCGGGGAGCTGTTTTTT
TRBV28	-	TRBJ2-4	TRBD2	CASSFLAGQNIQYF	TGTGCCAGCAGTTTCCTAGCGGGCCAAAACATTCAGTACTTC
TRBV7-9	once	TRBJ1-2	-	CASRLSSGIGGYTF	TGTGCCAGCAGACTAAGTTCAGGGATCGGGGGCTACACCTTC
TRBV6-6	-	TRBJ2-7	-	CASRPPGAVEQYF	TGTGCCAGCAGACCCCCAGGGGCCGTCGAGCAGTACTTC
TRBV5-1	-	TRBJ2-1	-	CASSLGGAPGEQFF	TGCGCCAGCAGCTTGGGCGGGGCCCCGGGTGAGCAGTTCTTC
TRBV7-3	-	TRBJ2-3	-	CASSPGTQGWDTQYF	TGTGCCAGCAGCCCCGGGACCCAGGGGTGGGATACGCAGTATTTT
TRBV1	-	TRBJ2-7	-	CTSSQADITYEQYF	TGCACCAGCAGCCAGGCGGACATAACCTACGAGCAGTACTTC
TRBV7-3	few	TRBJ2-2	TRBD2	CASSLIGAGGPSGELFF	TGTGCCAGCAGCTTAATCGGCGCGGGAGGGCCCTCGGGGGAGCTGTTTTTT
TRBV9	-	TRBJ2-7	-	CASSVQGGDEQYF	TGTGCCAGCAGCGTACAGGGAGGAGACGAGCAGTACTTC
TRBV7-2	-	TRBJ2-1	TRBD2	CASSLALASGSPPYNEQFF	TGTGCCAGCAGCTTAGCGCTGGCTAGCGGGAGCCCTCCCTACAATGAGCAGTTCTTC
TRBV4-3	-	TRBJ2-5	TRBD2	CASSQDVLADQETQYF	TGCGCCAGCAGCCAAGACGTCCTAGCGGACCAAGAGACCCAGTACTTC
TRBV4-1	-	TRBJ2-7	-	CASSGTGPYEQYF	TGCGCCAGCAGCGGTACAGGCCCCTACGAGCAGTACTTC
TRBV25-1	-	TRBJ2-6	TRBD2	CASSVWGGSGANVLTF	TGTGCCAGCAGTGTATGGGGGGGTTCTGGGGCCAACGTCCTGACTTTC
TRBV30	-	TRBJ1-2	TRBD1	CAWSVQDGTGGGYTF	TGTGCCTGGAGTGTACAAGACGGGACAGGGGGTGGCTACACCTTC
TRBV11-3	-	TRBJ2-7	-	CASSFVPTGQYF	TGTGCCAGCAGCTTTGTCCCGACGGGGCAGTACTTC
TRBV7-9	once	TRBJ2-7	TRBD2	CASSALAGEAGEQYF	TGTGCCAGCAGCGCGCTTGCGGGAGAAGCAGGCGAGCAGTACTTC
TRBV9	few	TRBJ1-2	TRBD1	CASSVADRATYGYTF	TGTGCCAGCAGCGTAGCTGACAGGGCCACCTATGGCTACACCTTC
TRBV18	-	TRBJ2-1	TRBD1	CASSDRDRYNEQFF	TGTGCCAGCTCAGACCGGGACAGATACAATGAGCAGTTCTTC
TRBV5-4	-	TRBJ1-4	TRBD1	CASSRPGTGGGEKLFF	TGTGCCAGCAGCCGTCCCGGGACAGGGGGCGGTGAAAAACTGTTTTTT
TRBV4-2	-	TRBJ1-2	-	CASSQEPAAGDYGYTF	TGTGCCAGCAGCCAAGAGCCCGCGGCAGGGGACTATGGCTACACCTTC
TRBV7-2	-	TRBJ2-1	-	CATGERVGTYNEQFF	TGTGCCACCGGAGAGCGGGTAGGTACCTACAATGAGCAGTTCTTC
TRBV19	-	TRBJ1-2	TRBD1	CASSIDRAGGYTF	TGTGCCAGTAGTATCGACAGGGCCGGCGGCTACACCTTC
TRBV7-2	-	TRBJ2-7	TRBD1	CASSPQPGTATYEQYF	TGTGCCAGCAGCCCGCAACCCGGGACAGCAACCTACGAGCAGTACTTC
TRBV14	few	TRBJ2-7	TRBD2	CASSQLAGGLYEQYF	TGTGCCAGCAGCCAACTAGCGGGAGGACTCTACGAGCAGTACTTC
TRBV25-1	once	TRBJ1-1	-	CASSEELNTEAFF	TGTGCCAGCAGTGAAGAGCTGAACACTGAAGCTTTCTTT
TRBV25-1	once	TRBJ2-3	-	CASSVVGGRGTDTQYF	TGTGCCAGTTCAGTAGTTGGAGGGCGGGGCACAGATACGCAGTATTTT